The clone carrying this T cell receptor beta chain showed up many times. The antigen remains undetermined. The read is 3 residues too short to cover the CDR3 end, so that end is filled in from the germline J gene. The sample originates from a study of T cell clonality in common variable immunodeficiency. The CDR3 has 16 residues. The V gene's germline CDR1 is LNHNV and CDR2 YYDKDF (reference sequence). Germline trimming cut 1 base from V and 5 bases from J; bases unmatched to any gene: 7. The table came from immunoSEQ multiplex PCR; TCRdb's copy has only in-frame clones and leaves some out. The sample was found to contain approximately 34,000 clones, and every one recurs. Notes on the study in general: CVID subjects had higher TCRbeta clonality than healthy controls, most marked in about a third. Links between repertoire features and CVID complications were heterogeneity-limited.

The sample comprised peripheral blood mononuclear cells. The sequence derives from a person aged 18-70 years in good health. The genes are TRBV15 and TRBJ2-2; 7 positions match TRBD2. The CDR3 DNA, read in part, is TGTGCCACCAGCAGAGTCGTTAGCGGGCCTACCGGGGAG. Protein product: CATSRVVSGPTGE. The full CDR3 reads CATSRVVSGPTGELFF. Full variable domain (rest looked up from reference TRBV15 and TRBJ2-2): DAMVIQNPRYQVTQFGKPVTLSCSQTLNHNVMYWYQQKSSQAPKLLFHYYDKDFNNEADTPDNFQSRRPNTSFCFLDIRSPGLGDTAMYLCATSRVVSGPTGELFFGEGSRLTVL.